The subject of this entry is one T cell receptor beta chain. J gave up 8 bases and V 5 bases, and 10 bases lay outside the gene matches. The CDR3 totals 14 residues. CDR1 LNHDA and CDR2 SQIVND come from the germline V gene (reference sequence). This specimen comes from a study of control samples from healthy donors and cancer patients. Using immunoSEQ multiplex PCR, the repertoire was profiled, and TCRdb retains in-frame clones only, with some absent. The data contain some 100,000 clones, around 83% of them seen just once; the ten biggest clones take up roughly 1.2%. The source is a woman aged 50 to 65 in good health. Sequencing was done on a sample of blood. The chain has TRBV19 and TRBJ1-2; 8 nucleotides line up with TRBD1. Here the CDR3 DNA reads TGTGCCAGTAGTCTTAATGGACAGGGCGGCGGCTACACCTTC. Translation gives CASSLNGQGGGYTF.